Listed below are T cell receptor beta chains from one sample, sequenced in a study of Graves' ophthalmopathy and Graves' hyperthyroidism. TCRdb ran MiXCR on the multiplex PCR reads and lists one entry per CDR3 protein. The sample includes hundreds of thousands of distinct CDR3 sequences, about two fifths of them seen just once. What was sequenced was peripheral blood. These receptors were collected from an adult man with Graves' ophthalmopathy. Each CDR3 is given with its conserved first and last residue. The D gene is left open where the match is weak. Size tells how often a clone was seen (once, few, many) or the class of an expanded clone, and some rows leave it out.

TRBV5-4,TRBJ2-5,few,-,TGTGCCAGCTCTCCGCAGGAAGAGACCCAGTACTTC,CASSPQEETQYF
TRBV19,TRBJ1-1,many,-,TGTGCCAGTAGTATGGGGGGGCTGACTGAAGCTTTCTTT,CASSMGGLTEAFF
TRBV6-5,TRBJ2-7,many,-,TGTGCCAGCGGGGTAAGGGAGCAGTACTTC,CASGVREQYF
TRBV2,TRBJ1-5,few,-,TGTGCCAGCAGGGCAGGTGGTCAGCCCCAGCATTTT,CASRAGGQPQHF
TRBV12-5,TRBJ2-7,-,-,TGTGCTAGTGGTTTGGTACTGGGGCAGAGTAACTACGAGCAGTACTTC,CASGLVLGQSNYEQYF
TRBV7-8,TRBJ2-7,many,TRBD2,TGTGCCAGCAGCAATCTAGCGGTCATATACGAGCAGTACTTC,CASSNLAVIYEQYF
TRBV7-3,TRBJ2-2,-,-,TGTGCCAGCAGCTTAAAGCGCACCGGGGAGCTGTTTTTT,CASSLKRTGELFF
TRBV7-3,TRBJ2-7,many,-,TGTGCCAGCAGTCGAAATACTAGTTCCCGGGACGAGCAGTACTTC,CASSRNTSSRDEQYF
TRBV2,TRBJ2-7,-,TRBD1,TGTGCCAGCCAAACGGGGACAGACTACGAGCAGTACTTC,CASQTGTDYEQYF
TRBV15,TRBJ2-6,-,TRBD2,TGTGCCACCAGCAGAGTAGCGGGTGCCGGAGGGGCCAACGTCCTGACTTTC,CATSRVAGAGGANVLTF
TRBV7-9,TRBJ1-5,-,TRBD1,TGTGCCAGCAGCATCTCGACAGGGGGCCTGATCCAGCCCCAGCATTTT,CASSISTGGLIQPQHF
TRBV7-9,TRBJ2-7,many,-,TGTGCCAGCAGCCCCGGGGCCCACGAGCAGTACTTC,CASSPGAHEQYF
TRBV29-1,TRBJ1-1,once,-,TGCAGCGTTGTTCAGGGAGGCACTGAAGCTTTCTTT,CSVVQGGTEAFF
TRBV6-6,TRBJ2-7,-,TRBD2,TGTGCCAGCAGTTCATTAGCGGGGGCCCACGAGCAGTACTTC,CASSSLAGAHEQYF
TRBV6-5,TRBJ2-1,-,-,TGTGCCAGCATGCGCAGGATCTCCTACAATGAGCAGTTCTTC,CASMRRISYNEQFF
TRBV9,TRBJ1-3,few,-,TGTGCCAGCAGCCAACAGGGTTATGGAAACACCATATATTTT,CASSQQGYGNTIYF
TRBV14,TRBJ2-7,many,-,TGTGCCAGCAGCCCAGCTAACAGAGGGGAGCAGTACTTC,CASSPANRGEQYF
TRBV10-3,TRBJ2-5,many,TRBD1,TGTGCCAGCAGATCACAGGGGGCGAGGGAGACCCAGTACTTC,CASRSQGARETQYF
TRBV19,TRBJ1-5,many,-,TGTGCCAGTACCTCCGGGAGGGGAGATCAGCCCCAGCATTTT,CASTSGRGDQPQHF
TRBV10-3,TRBJ2-7,many,-,TGTGCCATCCGAGGGGGATACGAGCAGTACTTC,CAIRGGYEQYF
TRBV19,TRBJ1-3,-,-,TGTGCCAGCAGCCGAGCCGGGACGGGTGCCGGAAACACCATATATTTT,CASSRAGTGAGNTIYF
TRBV6-1,TRBJ1-4,few,-,TGTGCCAGCAGTGCTCGGCAGAAAAATGAAAAACTGTTTTTT,CASSARQKNEKLFF
TRBV10-3,TRBJ2-5,-,TRBD1,TGTGCCATCAGTGCCCCGGGACAGGGGGGGCAAGAGACCCAGTACTTC,CAISAPGQGGQETQYF
TRBV29-1,TRBJ1-1,many,-,TGCAGCGTCTATCTCGGGGGTCTGAACACTGAAGCTTTCTTT,CSVYLGGLNTEAFF
TRBV24-1,TRBJ2-5,once,-,TGTGCCACCAGGGACTCGGGGGAGACCCAGTACTTC,CATRDSGETQYF
TRBV12-3/TRBV12-4,TRBJ2-2,-,TRBD2,TGTGCCAGCAGTTTAGGGGTAGCGGGCACCGGGGAGCTGTTTTTT,CASSLGVAGTGELFF
TRBV7-2,TRBJ2-7,many,-,TGTGCCAGCAGCCCTGCCCGGGAAGAGAACGAGCAGTACTTC,CASSPAREENEQYF
TRBV6-6,TRBJ2-5,-,-,TGTGCCAGCAGTTACTCTCGACCGGGAGAGACCCAGTACTTC,CASSYSRPGETQYF
TRBV12-5,TRBJ2-5,-,TRBD1,TGTGCTAGTGGCCGAGGACAGGGAAACCCTCAAGAGACCCAGTACTTC,CASGRGQGNPQETQYF
TRBV7-9,TRBJ2-2,many,-,TGTGCCAGCAGCTTGACTCGGGGGCCCAGCGGGGAGCTGTTTTTT,CASSLTRGPSGELFF
TRBV7-7,TRBJ1-2,many,-,TGTGCCAGCAGCTTAAAAGTAGGGGACTACACCTTC,CASSLKVGDYTF
TRBV4-2,TRBJ1-2,-,-,TGTGCCAGCAGCCAAGGAGCTCCTAACTATGGCTACACCTTC,CASSQGAPNYGYTF